Listed here are 24 T cell receptor beta chains from one sample, sequenced in a study of technical replicates of blood from several donors. Produced via immunoSEQ multiplex PCR; TCRdb's table is partial and in-frame only. The data show over 85,000 clones, 90% to 96% seen once. Sequencing used T cells isolated from PBMCs. These TCRs come from a human donor in good health.

The rearrangement uses TRBV18 and TRBJ2-7, with a possible D match to TRBD2 (6 bases). The CDR3 covers 15 residues. The V end was cut by 4 bases, the J end by 3 bases, with 16 bases between. Germline V gives CDR1 KGHSH, CDR2 LQKENI. The CDR3 region is CASSRQGRGLYEQYF. The CDR3 DNA is TGTGCCAGCTCACGGCAGGGAAGGGGACTCTACGAGCAGTACTTC. Together with reference TRBV18 and TRBJ2-7, the CDR3 gives the full variable domain: NAGVMQNPRHLVRRRGQEARLRCSPMKGHSHVYWYRQLPEEGLKFMVYLQKENIIDESGMPKERFSAEFPKEGPSILRIQQVVRGDSAAYFCASSRQGRGLYEQYFGPGTRLTVT.

The J gene is TRBJ2-1, the V gene TRBV5-1, with D possibly TRBD1 on 6 matching bases. The CDR3 spans 12 residues. V gave up 5 bases and J gave up 10 bases, with 13 bases separating them. CDR1 is SGHRS, CDR2 YFSETQ, per germline. DNA of the CDR3: TGCGCCAGCAGAATCAGGGGAGCCGAGCAGTTCTTC. Amino acids: CASRIRGAEQFF.

The chain joins TRBV27 to TRBJ2-4; 7 bases align to TRBD2. J was trimmed by 2 bases and V by 4 bases; bases with no gene match: 2. CDR1 and CDR2 (germline): MNHEY, SMNVEV (reference sequence). The CDR3 is 14 amino acids. CDR3 in amino acids: CASSWGGSKNIQYF. CDR3 DNA sequence: TGTGCCAGCAGTTGGGGGGGTTCCAAAAACATTCAGTACTTC.

The chain employs TRBV15 and TRBJ1-4, with D hard to call. CDR3 length: 16 amino acids. CDR1 is LNHNV, CDR2 YYDKDF, per germline (reference sequence). The germline V and J ends were trimmed by 5 bases and 5 bases, with 18 bases remaining between them. CDR3: CATSGRWGGLNEKLFF. The CDR3 nucleotides are TGTGCCACCAGCGGCCGCTGGGGAGGGCTGAATGAAAAACTGTTTTTT.

This chain links TRBV27 with TRBJ1-1, with D perhaps matching TRBD1 (5 bases). Trimming cost V 4 bases and J 4 bases, with 22 bases left between them. This CDR3 is 17 amino acids long. Germline values: CDR1 MNHEY, CDR2 SMNVEV (reference sequence). CDR3 amino acids: CASSYALPSGTSTEAFF. Here the CDR3 DNA reads TGTGCCAGCAGTTACGCGCTGCCCTCGGGGACTAGCACTGAAGCTTTCTTT.

The V and J genes are TRBV7-2 and TRBJ1-2; maybe TRBD1 (6 bases). This CDR3 is built from 16 residues. Germline assignment: CDR1 SGHTA and CDR2 FQGNSA. V was pared by 5 bases and J by 8 bases, with 24 bases between. Written as DNA, the CDR3 is TGTGCCAGCAGCCCCGACGGGACATTTGCATCGGGCGGCTACACCTTC. It specifies CASSPDGTFASGGYTF.

V and J are TRBV29-1 and TRBJ1-1; tentatively, D is TRBD1 (6 bases). This CDR3 is built from 12 residues. Trimming cost V 0 bases and J 6 bases, with 8 bases left between them. The germline gives CDR1 SQVTM, CDR2 ANQGSEA. The CDR3 spells CSVEDQGPEAFF. The CDR3 nucleotides are TGCAGCGTTGAAGATCAGGGGCCTGAAGCTTTCTTT.

This chain links TRBV11-2 with TRBJ2-5; possible D gene TRBD1, 5 bases. The CDR3 runs to 15 residues. Germline assignment: CDR1 SGHAT and CDR2 FQNNGV. The germline V and J ends were trimmed by 1 base and 4 bases, with 13 bases remaining between them. The CDR3 DNA reads TGTGCCAGCAGCTTAGCTCGGGCAGGGTCAGAGACCCAGTACTTC. The encoded protein is CASSLARAGSETQYF.

The chain couples TRBV27 to TRBJ1-1; D possibly corresponds to TRBD1 (6 bases). Germline assignment: CDR1 MNHEY and CDR2 SMNVEV (reference sequence). V lost 5 bases to trimming and J lost 2 bases, with 12 bases between them. The CDR3 sequence is 14 residues long. For the CDR3, the DNA is TGTGCCAGCAGTGGGGGACAACCTAACACTGAAGCTTTCTTT. Its protein is CASSGGQPNTEAFF.

CDR3 in DNA: TGTGCCAGCAGCGACAGGTCAACCAATCAGCCCCAGCATTTT. Translating gives CASSDRSTNQPQHF. The chain combines TRBV9 with TRBJ1-5; D possibly corresponds to TRBD1 (5 bases). This CDR3 has 14 residues. The germline V gene has CDR1 SGDLS and CDR2 YYNGEE. V dropped 3 bases and J dropped 3 bases, with 10 bases sitting between them.

CDR3 nucleotide sequence: TGTGCCAGCAGTGAAGTGGACAGTCTAATGAACACTGAAGCTTTCTTT. Translation: CASSEVDSLMNTEAFF. The genes are TRBV28 and TRBJ1-1, with D tentatively TRBD1 (6 bases). The CDR3 loop spans 16 amino acids. Per germline, CDR1 MDHEN and CDR2 SYDVKM. Trimming removed 5 bases at V and 0 bases at J, with 16 bases between.

This rearrangement joins TRBV7-3 to TRBJ1-1; D is perhaps TRBD1 (6 bases). Germline V gene data show CDR1 as SGHTA and CDR2 as FQGTGA. The CDR3 covers 15 residues. V lost 6 bases, J lost 4 bases, and 18 bases lay in between. The DNA of the CDR3 is TGTGCCAGCAGTAATGAACAGGGTATTGGCACTGAAGCTTTCTTT. Encoded protein: CASSNEQGIGTEAFF.

The genes are TRBV7-3 and TRBJ2-2, with 15 bases identical to TRBD2. Trimming removed 4 bases from V and 6 bases from J; junction bases left unmatched: 3. Germline V CDR1 and CDR2: SGHTA, FQGTGA. This CDR3 comprises 16 residues. The CDR3 nucleotides read TGTGCCAGCAGCTCCGGACTAGCGGGAGGGGCCGGGGAGCTGTTTTTT. This encodes CASSSGLAGGAGELFF.

This clone was recorded only once. The chain links TRBV6-6 to TRBJ2-5; weak D call: TRBD1 (5 bases). V lost 5 bases, J lost 2 bases, and 12 bases lay in between. Germline V gene sequence: CDR1 MNHNY, CDR2 SVGAGI (reference sequence). The CDR3 consists of 14 residues. DNA for the CDR3: TGTGCCAGCAGTCACACAGGCCTTCAAGAGACCCAGTACTTC. It translates to CASSHTGLQETQYF.

The chain recombines TRBV19 with TRBJ2-2; 10 positions match TRBD1. Germline CDR1 LNHDA, CDR2 SQIVND (reference sequence). The CDR3 length is 15 residues. V dropped 4 bases and J dropped 4; count of bases not matched to a gene: 3. The CDR3: CASSTGTGVTGELFF. The CDR3 region has the DNA TGTGCCAGTAGTACCGGGACAGGGGTCACCGGGGAGCTGTTTTTT.

This clone came up once. The chain links TRBV4-3 to TRBJ2-7; possible D gene TRBD1, 5 bases. Trimming left V 0 bases short and J 4 bases short, with 13 bases between. The CDR3 spans 15 residues. Germline-derived CDR1 and CDR2 are LGHNA and YSLEER. The CDR3 bases are TGCGCCAGCAGCCAAGATTTGGGGCTAGGTTACGAGCAGTACTTC. This gives the protein CASSQDLGLGYEQYF.

The V gene is TRBV7-3, the J gene TRBJ1-4; the D gene is possibly TRBD1 (5 bases). CDR1 and CDR2 from the germline V gene are SGHTA and FQGTGA. This CDR3 contains 16 residues. V lost 1 base, J lost 8 bases, and 17 bases lay in between. As DNA, the CDR3 is TGTGCCAGCAGCTTAAGTTGGGGGGGAGAACGGGAAAAACTGTTTTTT. Protein sequence: CASSLSWGGEREKLFF.

V and J are TRBV7-9 and TRBJ1-5, with 8 bases identical to TRBD1. V shed 5 bases and J 1 base; nucleotides not matched to a gene: 4. CDR1 SEHNR and CDR2 FQNEAQ come from the germline V gene (reference sequence). This CDR3 is 15 amino acids long. The CDR3 DNA reads TGTGCCAGCAGCCGAACAGGGGGGAGCAATCAGCCCCAGCATTTT. It codes for CASSRTGGSNQPQHF.

This sequence joins TRBV4-3 and TRBJ1-3; 7 positions agree with TRBD1. This CDR3 contains 18 residues. The trim removed 0 bases at V and 0 bases at J, leaving 8 bases unmatched. CDR1 LGHNA and CDR2 YSLEER come from the germline V gene. CDR3 DNA sequence: TGCGCCAGCAGCCAAGAAGAGGGGGCAGTGTTCTCTGGAAACACCATATATTTT. It yields the protein CASSQEEGAVFSGNTIYF.

This sequence joins TRBV12-5 and TRBJ1-3, with TRBD1 identical over 7 bases. Per germline, CDR1 LGHNT and CDR2 FRNRAP. The CDR3 contains 17 residues. V shed 1 base, J shed 0 bases, and the junction held 6 bases outside the gene matches. Written as DNA, the CDR3 is TGTGCTAGTGGTTTGGACTTCAGGGGGGACTCTGGAAACACCATATATTTT. Translated: CASGLDFRGDSGNTIYF.

This clone was recorded only once. V gene TRBV11-2 combines with J gene TRBJ2-5; 7 bases are shared with TRBD2. The V gene end was trimmed by 6 bases and the J gene end by 1 base; junction bases not matched to a gene: 11. The CDR3 has 16 residues. In germline, CDR1 is SGHAT, CDR2 FQNNGV. CDR3 nucleotide sequence: TGTGCCAGCAGTCCAGTAAGCGGGGCAGTCCAAGAGACCCAGTACTTC. It codes for CASSPVSGAVQETQYF. The full variable domain, its missing parts supplied by reference TRBV11-2 and TRBJ2-5, is EAGVAQSPRYKIIEKRQSVAFWCNPISGHATLYWYQQILGQGPKLLIQFQNNGVVDDSQLPKDRFSAERLKGVDSTLKIQPAKLEDSAVYLCASSPVSGAVQETQYFGPGTRLLVL.

V gene TRBV9 combines with J gene TRBJ2-5; D perhaps matches TRBD2 (6 bases). Germline values: CDR1 SGDLS, CDR2 YYNGEE. V lost 3 bases, J lost 1 base, and 19 bases lay in between. The CDR3 extends over 17 amino acids. The CDR3 region is CASSARGTYFSQETQYF. CDR3 sequence (DNA): TGTGCCAGCAGCGCCAGAGGGACTTATTTTAGCCAAGAGACCCAGTACTTC.

The chain has TRBV9 and TRBJ2-1, with 9 bases matching TRBD2. The CDR3 runs to 17 residues. Germline values: CDR1 SGDLS, CDR2 YYNGEE. The V gene end was trimmed by 3 bases and the J gene end by 0 bases; junction bases not matched to a gene: 7. The CDR3 here is CASSAGLAPSSYNEQFF. Written as DNA, the CDR3 is TGTGCCAGCAGCGCCGGACTAGCGCCGAGCTCCTACAATGAGCAGTTCTTC.

V is TRBV4-2 and J is TRBJ2-7, with D hard to call. Germline-derived CDR1 and CDR2 are LGHNA and YNFKEQ. Trimming removed 0 bases from V and 5 bases from J, with 5 bases in between. The CDR3 runs 12 residues. The CDR3 bases are TGTGCCAGCAGCCAAGAGTTCAACGAGCAGTACTTC. Translated: CASSQEFNEQYF.